A single TCR beta chain is shown here with its context. No cognate antigen has been identified for it. No base qualities exist here, and no much larger clone lies one base off it. The method was the immunoSEQ multiplex PCR assay. TCRdb took this table from immuneACCESS and kept in-frame rearrangements with V and J called. Such tables lack part of the clones; where checked against another copy, unresolved V genes explain under half of the gap, and the rest is unexplained. The sample records about 130,000 clones, about nine tenths of which are singletons. The top ten clonotypes cover about 2.3% of the sample. The sample is drawn from a study of control samples from healthy donors and cancer patients (dated by TCRdb to 2018 to 2021). Sequenced material: blood. This TCR came from a man aged 40-50 years in good health.

The encoded CDR3 is CATSDGRLSSGANVLTF. The nucleotides are TGTGCCACCAGTGATGGACGGCTTAGCTCTGGGGCCAACGTCCTGACTTTC. The rearrangement joined TRBV24-1 to TRBJ2-6; no D segment can be confidently identified. V is clipped by 3 bases and J by 0 bases, and the sequence between their germline boundaries is 11 bases long. Including cysteine and phenylalanine, the CDR3 has 17 amino acids. Solely the CDR3 DNA is kept, with 51 bases framed from the first base. CDR1 KGHDR and CDR2 SFDVKD were looked up in the germline V gene.